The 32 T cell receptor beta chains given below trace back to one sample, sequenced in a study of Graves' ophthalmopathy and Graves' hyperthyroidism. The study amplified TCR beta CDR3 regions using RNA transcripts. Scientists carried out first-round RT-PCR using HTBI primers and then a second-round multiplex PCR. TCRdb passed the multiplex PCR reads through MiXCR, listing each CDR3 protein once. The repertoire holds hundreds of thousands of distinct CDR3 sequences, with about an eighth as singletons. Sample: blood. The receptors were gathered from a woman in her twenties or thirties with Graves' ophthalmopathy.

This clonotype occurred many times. The CDR3, as DNA: TGTGCCAGCAGTTTAGTGGGAATGGGCCGGACAGGGTTTCAAGAGACCCAGTACTTC. Encoded protein: CASSLVGMGRTGFQETQYF. V usage is TRBV12-3 or TRBV12-4 and J usage is TRBJ2-5, with 8 bases aligning to TRBD1. V lost 1 base, J lost 2 bases, and 15 bases stayed unmatched. The CDR3 has 19 residues.

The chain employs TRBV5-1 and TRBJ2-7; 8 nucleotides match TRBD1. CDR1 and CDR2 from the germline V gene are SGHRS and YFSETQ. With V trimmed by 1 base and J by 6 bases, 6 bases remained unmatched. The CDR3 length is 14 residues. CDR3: CASSLRTGRAEQYF. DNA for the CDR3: TGCGCCAGCAGCTTGAGGACAGGGCGGGCCGAGCAGTACTTC. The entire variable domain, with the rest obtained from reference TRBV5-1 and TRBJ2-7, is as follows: KAGVTQTPRYLIKTRGQQVTLSCSPISGHRSVSWYQQTPGQGLQFLFEYFSETQRNKGNFPGRFSGRQFSNSRSEMNVSTLELGDSALYLCASSLRTGRAEQYFGPGTRLTVT.

CDR3 residues: CAWAGTEGTGELFF. In DNA, the CDR3 is TGTGCCTGGGCCGGGACAGAGGGCACCGGGGAGCTGTTTTTT. This rearrangement joins TRBV30 to TRBJ2-2; 7 bases line up with TRBD1. Germline V gene lookup returns CDR1 GTSNPN and CDR2 SVGIG (reference sequence). The CDR3 contains 14 residues. The trim removed 5 bases at V and 4 bases at J, leaving 7 bases unmatched.

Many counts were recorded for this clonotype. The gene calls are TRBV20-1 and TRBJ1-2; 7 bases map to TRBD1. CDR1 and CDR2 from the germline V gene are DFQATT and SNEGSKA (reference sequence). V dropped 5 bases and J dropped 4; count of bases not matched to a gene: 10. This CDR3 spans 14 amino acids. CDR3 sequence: CSAATGEEGYGYTF. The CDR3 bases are TGCAGTGCTGCTACAGGGGAAGAAGGCTATGGCTACACCTTC.

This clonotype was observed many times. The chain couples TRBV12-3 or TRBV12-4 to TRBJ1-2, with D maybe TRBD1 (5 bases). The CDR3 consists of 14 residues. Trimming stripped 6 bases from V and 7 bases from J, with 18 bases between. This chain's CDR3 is CASSPFGGVGGYTF. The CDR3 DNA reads TGTGCCAGCAGCCCGTTCGGAGGGGTTGGTGGCTACACCTTC.

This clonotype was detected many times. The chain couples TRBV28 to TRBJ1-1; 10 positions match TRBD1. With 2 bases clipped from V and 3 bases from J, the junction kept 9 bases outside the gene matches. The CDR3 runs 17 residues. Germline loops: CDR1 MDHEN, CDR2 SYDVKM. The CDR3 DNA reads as TGTGCCAGCAGTTTAGGGACAGGGGTAATCTTGGACACTGAAGCTTTCTTT. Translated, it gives CASSLGTGVILDTEAFF.

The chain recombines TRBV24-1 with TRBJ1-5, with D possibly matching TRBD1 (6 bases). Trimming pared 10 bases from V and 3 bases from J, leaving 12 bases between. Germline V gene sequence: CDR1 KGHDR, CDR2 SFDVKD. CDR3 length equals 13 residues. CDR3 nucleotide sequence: TGTGCCACAGAACAGGGACCCAATCAGCCCCAGCATTTT. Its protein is CATEQGPNQPQHF.

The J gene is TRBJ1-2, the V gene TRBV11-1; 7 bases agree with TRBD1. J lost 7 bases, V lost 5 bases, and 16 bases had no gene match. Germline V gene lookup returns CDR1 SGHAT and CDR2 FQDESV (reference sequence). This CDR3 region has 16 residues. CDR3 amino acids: CASSPPEVDRAFGYTF. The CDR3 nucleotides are TGTGCCAGCAGCCCCCCAGAGGTCGACAGGGCGTTTGGCTACACCTTC.

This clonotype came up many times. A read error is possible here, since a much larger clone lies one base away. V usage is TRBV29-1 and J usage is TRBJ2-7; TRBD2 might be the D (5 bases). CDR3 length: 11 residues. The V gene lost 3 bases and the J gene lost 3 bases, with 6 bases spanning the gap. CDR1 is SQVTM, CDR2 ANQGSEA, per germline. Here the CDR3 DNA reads TGCAGCGTTGAGGGAGACTACGAGCAGTACTTC. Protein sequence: CSVEGDYEQYF.

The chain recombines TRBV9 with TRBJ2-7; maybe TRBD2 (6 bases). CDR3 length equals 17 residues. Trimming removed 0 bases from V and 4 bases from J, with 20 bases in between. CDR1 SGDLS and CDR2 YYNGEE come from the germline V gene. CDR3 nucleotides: TGTGCCAGCAGCGTAGCGGGGGACGGGGCTTCGGGTTACGAGCAGTACTTC. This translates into CASSVAGDGASGYEQYF.

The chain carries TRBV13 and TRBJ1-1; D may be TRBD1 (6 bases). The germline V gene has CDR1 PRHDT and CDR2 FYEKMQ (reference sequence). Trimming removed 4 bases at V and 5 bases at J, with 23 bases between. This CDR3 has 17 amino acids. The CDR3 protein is CASSSYRELGQGTEAFF. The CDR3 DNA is TGTGCCAGCAGCTCCTACAGGGAACTTGGGCAGGGGACTGAAGCTTTCTTT. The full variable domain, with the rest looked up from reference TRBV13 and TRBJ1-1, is AAGVIQSPRHLIKEKRETATLKCYPIPRHDTVYWYQQGPGQDPQFLISFYEKMQSDKGSIPDRFSAQQFSDYHSELNMSSLELGDSALYFCASSSYRELGQGTEAFFGQGTRLTVV.

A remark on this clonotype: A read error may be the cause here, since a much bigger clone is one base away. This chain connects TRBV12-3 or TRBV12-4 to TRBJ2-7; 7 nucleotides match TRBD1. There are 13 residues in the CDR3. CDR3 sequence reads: CSSSNRQGHEQYF. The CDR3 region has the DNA TGTTCCAGCAGTAACCGACAGGGCCACGAGCAGTACTTC.

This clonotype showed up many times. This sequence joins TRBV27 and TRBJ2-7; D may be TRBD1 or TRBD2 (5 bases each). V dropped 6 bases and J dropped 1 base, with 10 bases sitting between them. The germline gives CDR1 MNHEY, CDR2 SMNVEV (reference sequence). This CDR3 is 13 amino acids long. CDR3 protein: CASRRGWSYEQYF. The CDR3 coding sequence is TGTGCCAGCAGGAGGGGATGGTCCTACGAGCAGTACTTC.

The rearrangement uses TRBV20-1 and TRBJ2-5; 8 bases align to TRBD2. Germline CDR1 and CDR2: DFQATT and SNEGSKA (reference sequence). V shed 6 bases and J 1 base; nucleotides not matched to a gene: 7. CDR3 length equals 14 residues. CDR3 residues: CSANVAGSQETQYF. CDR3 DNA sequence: TGCAGTGCCAACGTAGCGGGGAGCCAAGAGACCCAGTACTTC.

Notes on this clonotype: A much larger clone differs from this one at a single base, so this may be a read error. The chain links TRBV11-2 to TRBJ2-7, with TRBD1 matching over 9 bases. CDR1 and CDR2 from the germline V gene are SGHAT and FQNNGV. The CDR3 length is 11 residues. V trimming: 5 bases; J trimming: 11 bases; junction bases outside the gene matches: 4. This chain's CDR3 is CASSARQGEYF. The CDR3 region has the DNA TGTGCCAGCAGCGCCCGACAGGGGGAGTACTTC.

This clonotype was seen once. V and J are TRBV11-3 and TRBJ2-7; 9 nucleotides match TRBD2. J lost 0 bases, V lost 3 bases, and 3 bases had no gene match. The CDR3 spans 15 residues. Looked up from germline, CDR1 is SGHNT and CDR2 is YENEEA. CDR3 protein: CASSFSGGRSYEQYF. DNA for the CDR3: TGTGCCAGCAGCTTTAGCGGGGGCCGCTCCTACGAGCAGTACTTC.

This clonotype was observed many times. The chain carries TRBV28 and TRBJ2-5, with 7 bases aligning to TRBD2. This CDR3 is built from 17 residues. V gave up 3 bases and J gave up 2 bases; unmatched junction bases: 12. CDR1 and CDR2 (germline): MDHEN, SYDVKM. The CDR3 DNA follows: TGTGCCAGCAGTTTGCCCCTAGGGGCGGGGGATCAAGAGACCCAGTACTTC. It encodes CASSLPLGAGDQETQYF.

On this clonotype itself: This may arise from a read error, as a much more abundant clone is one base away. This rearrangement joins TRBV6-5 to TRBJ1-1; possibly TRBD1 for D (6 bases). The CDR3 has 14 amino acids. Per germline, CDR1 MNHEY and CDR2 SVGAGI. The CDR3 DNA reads TGTGCCTGCAGTTACTCGGGGGGGCGGAATGAAGCTTTCTTT. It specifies CACSYSGGRNEAFF.

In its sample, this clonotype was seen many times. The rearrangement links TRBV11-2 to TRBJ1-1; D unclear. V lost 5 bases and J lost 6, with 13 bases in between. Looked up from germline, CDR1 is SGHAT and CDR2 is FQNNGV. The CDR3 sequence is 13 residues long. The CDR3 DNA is TGTGCCAGCAGCCTACATTACGGGGCTGAAGCTTTCTTT. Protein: CASSLHYGAEAFF. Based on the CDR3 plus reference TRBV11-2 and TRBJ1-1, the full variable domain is EAGVAQSPRYKIIEKRQSVAFWCNPISGHATLYWYQQILGQGPKLLIQFQNNGVVDDSQLPKDRFSAERLKGVDSTLKIQPAKLEDSAVYLCASSLHYGAEAFFGQGTRLTVV.

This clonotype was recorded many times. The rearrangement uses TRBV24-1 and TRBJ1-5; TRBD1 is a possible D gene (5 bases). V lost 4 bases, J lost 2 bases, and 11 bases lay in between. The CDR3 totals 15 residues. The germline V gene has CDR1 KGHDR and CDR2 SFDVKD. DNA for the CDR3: TGTGCCACCAGTGACCCGACAGAAGGCAATCAGCCCCAGCATTTT. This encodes CATSDPTEGNQPQHF.

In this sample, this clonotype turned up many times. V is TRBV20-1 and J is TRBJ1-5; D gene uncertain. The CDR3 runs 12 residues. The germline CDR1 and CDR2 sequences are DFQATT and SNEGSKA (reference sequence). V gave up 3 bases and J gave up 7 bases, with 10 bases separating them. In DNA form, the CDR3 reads TGCAGTGCTAGCGACGGGAACCAGCCCCAGCATTTT. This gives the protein CSASDGNQPQHF.

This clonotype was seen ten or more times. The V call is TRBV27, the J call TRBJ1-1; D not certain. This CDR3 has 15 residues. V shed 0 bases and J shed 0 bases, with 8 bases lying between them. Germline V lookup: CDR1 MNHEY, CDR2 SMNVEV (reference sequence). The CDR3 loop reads CASSLSLGMNTEAFF. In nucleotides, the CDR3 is TGTGCCAGCAGTTTATCGTTAGGGATGAACACTGAAGCTTTCTTT.

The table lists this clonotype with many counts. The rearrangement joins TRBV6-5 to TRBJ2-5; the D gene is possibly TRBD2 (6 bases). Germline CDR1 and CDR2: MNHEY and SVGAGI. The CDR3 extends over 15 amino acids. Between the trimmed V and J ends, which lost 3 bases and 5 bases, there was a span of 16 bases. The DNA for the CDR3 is TGTGCCAGCAGTTATCAGGGAGGAGCGGTGGAGACCCAGTACTTC. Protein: CASSYQGGAVETQYF.

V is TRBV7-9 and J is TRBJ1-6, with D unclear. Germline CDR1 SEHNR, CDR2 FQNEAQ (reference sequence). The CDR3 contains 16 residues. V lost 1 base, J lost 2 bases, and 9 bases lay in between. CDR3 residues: CASSLGGTAYNSPLHF. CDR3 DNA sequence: TGTGCCAGCAGCTTAGGTGGAACAGCCTATAATTCACCCCTCCACTTT.

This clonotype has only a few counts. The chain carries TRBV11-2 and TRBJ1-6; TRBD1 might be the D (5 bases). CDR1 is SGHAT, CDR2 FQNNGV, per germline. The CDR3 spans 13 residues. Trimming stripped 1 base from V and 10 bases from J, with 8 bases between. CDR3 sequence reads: CASSLARVSPLHF. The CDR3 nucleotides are TGTGCCAGCAGCTTAGCCAGGGTCTCACCCCTCCACTTT.

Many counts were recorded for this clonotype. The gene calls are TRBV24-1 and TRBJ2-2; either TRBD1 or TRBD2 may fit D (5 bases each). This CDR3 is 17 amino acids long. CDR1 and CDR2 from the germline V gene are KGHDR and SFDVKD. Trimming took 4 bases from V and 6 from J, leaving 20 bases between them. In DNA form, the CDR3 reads TGTGCCACCAGTGACACAAGCTTGGGACCAATGTCCGGGGAGCTGTTTTTT. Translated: CATSDTSLGPMSGELFF.

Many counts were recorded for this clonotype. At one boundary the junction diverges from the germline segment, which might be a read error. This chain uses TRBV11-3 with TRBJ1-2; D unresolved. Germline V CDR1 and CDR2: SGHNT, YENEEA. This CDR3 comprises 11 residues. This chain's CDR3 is CASSFPGQHAF. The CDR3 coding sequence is TGTGCCAGCAGCTTCCCGGGTCAGCACGCCTTC.

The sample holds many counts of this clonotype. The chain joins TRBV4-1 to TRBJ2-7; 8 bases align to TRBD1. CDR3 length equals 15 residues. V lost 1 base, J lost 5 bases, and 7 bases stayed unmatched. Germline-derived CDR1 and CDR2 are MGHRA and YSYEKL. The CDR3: CASSQVGDRSHEQYF. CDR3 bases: TGCGCCAGCAGCCAAGTGGGGGACAGGTCCCACGAGCAGTACTTC.

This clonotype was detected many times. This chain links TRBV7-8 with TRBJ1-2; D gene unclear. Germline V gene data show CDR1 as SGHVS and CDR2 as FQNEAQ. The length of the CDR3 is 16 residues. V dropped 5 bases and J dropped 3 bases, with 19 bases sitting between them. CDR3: CASSLALGRVDYGYTF. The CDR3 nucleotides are TGTGCCAGCAGCCTTGCCCTAGGGAGAGTAGACTATGGCTACACCTTC.

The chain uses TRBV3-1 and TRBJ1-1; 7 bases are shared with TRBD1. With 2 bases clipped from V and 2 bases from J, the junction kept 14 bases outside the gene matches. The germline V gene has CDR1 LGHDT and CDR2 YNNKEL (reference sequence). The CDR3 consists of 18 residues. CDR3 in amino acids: CASSQKKTGVMSNTEAFF. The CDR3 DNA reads TGTGCCAGCAGCCAAAAGAAAACAGGGGTAATGAGTAACACTGAAGCTTTCTTT. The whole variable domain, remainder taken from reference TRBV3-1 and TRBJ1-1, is DTAVSQTPKYLVTQMGNDKSIKCEQNLGHDTMYWYKQDSKKFLKIMFSYNNKELIINETVPNRFSPKSPDKAHLNLHINSLELGDSAVYFCASSQKKTGVMSNTEAFFGQGTRLTVV.

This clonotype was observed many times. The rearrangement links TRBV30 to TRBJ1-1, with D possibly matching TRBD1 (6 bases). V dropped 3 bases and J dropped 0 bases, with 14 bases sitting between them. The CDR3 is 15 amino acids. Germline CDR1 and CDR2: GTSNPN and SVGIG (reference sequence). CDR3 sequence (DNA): TGTGCCTGGAGGTCATTGGCAGGGGTGAACACTGAAGCTTTCTTT. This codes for CAWRSLAGVNTEAFF. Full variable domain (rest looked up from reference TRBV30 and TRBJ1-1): SQTIHQWPATLVQPVGSPLSLECTVEGTSNPNLYWYRQAAGRGLQLLFYSVGIGQISSEVPQNLSASRPQDRQFILSSKKLLLSDSGFYLCAWRSLAGVNTEAFFGQGTRLTVV.

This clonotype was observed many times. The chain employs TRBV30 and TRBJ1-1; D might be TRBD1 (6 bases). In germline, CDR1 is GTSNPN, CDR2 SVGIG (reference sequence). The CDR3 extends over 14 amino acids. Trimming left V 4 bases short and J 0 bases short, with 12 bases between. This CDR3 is CAWKGDGMNTEAFF. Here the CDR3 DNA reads TGTGCCTGGAAGGGGGACGGGATGAACACTGAAGCTTTCTTT.